These 18 T cell receptor delta chains were all obtained from the same sample, sequenced in a study of Vδ1+ human thymocytes. Study-wide points: In the thymus, TRG and TRD repertoires looked highly polyclonal with Gaussian CDR3 lengths.

For these receptors, no antigen is known. Sequences come from RNA converted to cDNA by reverse transcription. The CDR3 regions were amplified by multiplex PCR from V-gene primers to a constant-region primer. TCRdb re-called the multiplex PCR reads using CATT. The table records about 53,000 delta-chain clones, about 15% of them present only once. The sample comprised Vdelta1+ gamma-delta thymocytes from the thymus. Subset meaning: FACS-sorted CD3+ TCRalphabeta- TCRVdelta1+ TCRVdelta2- thymocytes. Receptors were obtained from a girl under three years old who had congenital heart surgery.

This clone came up a few times. V usage is TRDV1 and J usage is TRDJ1; TRDD3 might be the D (5 bases). CDR1 is TSWWSYY and CDR2 is QGS in the germline V gene. V lost 2 bases and J 2 bases, leaving 15 bases between the germline ends. CDR3 length: 16 residues. The CDR3, as DNA: TGTGCTCTTGGGGAAACGGCCCCTAGGGGGACCGATAAACTCATCTTT. Residues: CALGETAPRGTDKLIF.

This clone was detected only a few times. This chain links TRDV1 with TRDJ1; 10 positions agree with TRDD3. The CDR3 has 19 residues. CDR1 is TSWWSYY and CDR2 is QGS in the germline V gene. The J segment lost 0 bases and the V segment lost 0 bases, leaving 10 bases of the junction unmatched. The CDR3: CALGELGRGIRRYTDKLIF. CDR3 nucleotides: TGTGCTCTTGGGGAACTGGGTCGGGGGATACGCAGGTACACCGATAAACTCATCTTT.

The J gene is TRDJ1, the V gene TRDV1, with D tentatively TRDD3 (6 bases). The CDR3 runs 19 residues. The germline gives CDR1 TSWWSYY, CDR2 QGS. Trimming pared 2 bases from V and 0 bases from J, leaving 22 bases between. The CDR3 DNA reads TGTGCTCTTGGGGAATTCGGCCTACGAGGGGTGGGGGACACCGATAAACTCATCTTT. Residues: CALGEFGLRGVGDTDKLIF.

This clone appeared a few times. This chain joins TRDV1 and TRDJ1; D perhaps matches TRDD2 (5 bases). The CDR3 runs 16 residues. V lost 0 bases to trimming and J lost 3 bases, with 14 bases between them. CDR1 and CDR2 from the germline V gene are TSWWSYY and QGS. The CDR3 protein is CALGELVPLSSDKLIF. The CDR3 DNA is TGTGCTCTTGGGGAACTGGTCCCCCTTTCCTCCGATAAACTCATCTTT.

This clone occurred a few times. This rearrangement joins TRDV1 to TRDJ1; TRDD2 might be the D (6 bases). V shed 1 base and J shed 6 bases, with 21 bases lying between them. The CDR3 spans 17 residues. Per germline, CDR1 TSWWSYY and CDR2 QGS. CDR3 protein: CALGEPSYRGGHHKLIF. The DNA for the CDR3 is TGTGCTCTTGGGGAACCGTCCTACCGGGGCGGGCATCATAAACTCATCTTT.

The chain joins TRDV1 to TRDJ1; 11 bases agree with TRDD3. There are 19 residues in the CDR3. The V gene end was trimmed by 6 bases and the J gene end by 3 bases; junction bases not matched to a gene: 18. Germline CDR1 is TSWWSYY and CDR2 is QGS. The CDR3 DNA reads TGTGCTCTTGGCCCTGGAGGGTACTGGGGGATAGGGAGGTCCGATAAACTCATCTTT. Translated, it gives CALGPGGYWGIGRSDKLIF.

The table lists this clone with a few counts. V and J are TRDV1 and TRDJ1; 9 bases are a match to TRDD3. The CDR3 totals 16 residues. The V segment lost 2 bases and the J segment 3 bases; nucleotides outside the gene matches: 7. Germline CDR1 reads TSWWSYY; CDR2 reads QGS. The CDR3 region is CALGESWGMNPDKLIF. The CDR3 region has the DNA TGTGCTCTTGGGGAATCCTGGGGGATGAACCCCGATAAACTCATCTTT.

The genes are TRDV1 and TRDJ1, with D possibly matching TRDD2 (5 bases). V was clipped by 3 bases and J by 2 bases, with 25 bases between them. Germline V CDR1 and CDR2: TSWWSYY, QGS. The CDR3 consists of 19 residues. The CDR3 coding sequence is TGTGCTCTTGGGGACACCTTTCCTTTTGCCGTACCGGCGACCGATAAACTCATCTTT. Amino acids: CALGDTFPFAVPATDKLIF.

This chain joins TRDV1 and TRDJ1; TRDD2 is a possible D gene (8 bases). The germline CDR1 and CDR2 sequences are TSWWSYY and QGS. The V end was cut by 2 bases, the J end by 0 bases, with 34 bases between. This CDR3 contains 23 residues. This chain's CDR3 is CALGEDHFLRFGDISEYTDKLIF. CDR3 DNA sequence: TGTGCTCTTGGGGAAGATCACTTCCTACGTTTCGGGGATATCTCTGAGTACACCGATAAACTCATCTTT.

The rearrangement links TRDV1 to TRDJ1, with unresolved D. Germline V gene data show CDR1 as TSWWSYY and CDR2 as QGS. The germline V and J ends were trimmed by 0 bases and 4 bases, with 21 bases remaining between them. CDR3 size: 18 residues. CDR3 in DNA: TGTGCTCTTGGGGAACTCGCCGCGCTTGGCCAGGGTGGCGATAAACTCATCTTT. This gives the protein CALGELAALGQGGDKLIF.

This clone was observed a few times. The chain combines TRDV1 with TRDJ1, with 7 bases aligning to TRDD3. This CDR3 contains 18 residues. CDR1 and CDR2 from the germline V gene are TSWWSYY and QGS. V lost 1 base and J lost 0; bases outside the gene matches: 11. CDR3 loop: CALGEPRAGDFNTDKLIF. The CDR3 nucleotides are TGTGCTCTTGGGGAACCTCGGGCGGGGGATTTTAACACCGATAAACTCATCTTT.

The chain couples TRDV1 to TRDJ1; possibly TRDD3 for D (6 bases). Germline loops: CDR1 TSWWSYY, CDR2 QGS. With 1 base removed from V and 0 bases from J, the gap between germline ends came to 21 bases. This CDR3 is 19 amino acids long. Here the CDR3 DNA reads TGTGCTCTTGGGGAACGTTGGGGATCCCATCCCTCGTACACCGATAAACTCATCTTT. Translated: CALGERWGSHPSYTDKLIF.

This clone was seen only a few times. The rearrangement joins TRDV1 to TRDJ1; TRDD3 matches 8 bases. There are 23 residues in the CDR3. Germline CDR1 and CDR2: TSWWSYY and QGS. V shed 1 base and J 0 bases; nucleotides not matched to a gene: 25. CDR3 DNA sequence: TGTGCTCTTGGGGAACGGCATACAGGGACTGAGGACTGGGGGTCTCCGTACACCGATAAACTCATCTTT. This sequence encodes CALGERHTGTEDWGSPYTDKLIF.

The rearrangement uses TRDV1 and TRDJ2, with 9 nucleotides matching TRDD3. This CDR3 comprises 20 residues. Germline CDR1 and CDR2: TSWWSYY and QGS. Trimming at V came to 2 bases and at J to 0 bases, leaving 13 bases not matched to a gene. This chain's CDR3 is CALGERENTGGPTLTAQLFF. CDR3 bases: TGTGCTCTTGGGGAAAGGGAGAATACTGGGGGACCCACTTTGACAGCACAACTCTTCTTT.

J is TRDJ1 and V is TRDV1, with a possible D match to TRDD3 (5 bases). This CDR3 region has 15 residues. Trimming stripped 2 bases from V and 0 bases from J, with 10 bases between. Germline-derived CDR1 and CDR2 are TSWWSYY and QGS. The CDR3 spells CALGEVLGYTDKLIF. For the CDR3, the DNA is TGTGCTCTTGGGGAAGTTCTGGGATACACCGATAAACTCATCTTT.

This clone was detected only a few times. This chain connects TRDV1 to TRDJ1, with 13 bases aligning to TRDD3. Germline V CDR1 and CDR2: TSWWSYY, QGS. This CDR3 has 21 residues. J gave up 3 bases and V 1 base, and 17 bases lay outside the gene matches. CDR3 in amino acids: CALGERLPPRTGGYVPDKLIF. CDR3 nucleotide sequence: TGTGCTCTTGGGGAACGCCTTCCCCCCCGTACTGGGGGATACGTTCCCGATAAACTCATCTTT.

This clone has just a few counts. This sequence joins TRDV1 and TRDJ1, with 13 nucleotides matching TRDD3. This CDR3 has 21 residues. The junction had 23 bases not matched to a gene; V was cut back by 0 bases and J by 10 bases. Germline V gene data show CDR1 as TSWWSYY and CDR2 as QGS. The CDR3 DNA follows: TGTGCTCTTGGGGAACTATCTTCCTACTATAGTACTGGGGGATACGCGTTCAGACTCATCTTT. It is translated as CALGELSSYYSTGGYAFRLIF.

In its sample, this clone was seen a few times. The chain couples TRDV1 to TRDJ1, with 8 bases identical to TRDD3. The CDR3 sequence is 18 residues long. Germline lookup yields CDR1 TSWWSYY and CDR2 QGS. After removal of 2 bases from V and 7 bases from J, the junction contained 18 bases not matched to a gene. The CDR3 spells CALGESRMLGEVNGKLIF. The CDR3 DNA sequence: TGTGCTCTTGGGGAAAGTCGGATGCTGGGGGAAGTCAATGGTAAACTCATCTTT.